These 29 T cell receptor beta chains came from one sample sequenced in a study of CD4 T cells in relation to SARS-CoV-2 and coronaviruses. Unexposed donor CD4+ T cells date from about 2011-2018, before the COVID-19 pandemic. Method: immunoSEQ multiplex PCR; TCRdb's copy keeps in-frame clones and lacks some. The table lists 65,000 or so clones, around 86% of them singletons. Material: memory CD4+ T cells from PBMCs. The source of these receptors is a human donor in good health.

The V and J genes are TRBV5-1 and TRBJ2-1; 10 nucleotides line up with TRBD1. Germline assignment: CDR1 SGHRS and CDR2 YFSETQ. With 5 bases clipped from V and 6 bases from J, the junction kept 8 bases outside the gene matches. The CDR3 is 15 residues long. For the CDR3, the DNA is TGCGCCAGCAGGCTGACAGGGGGCGAAGTCAATGAGCAGTTCTTC. Amino acids: CASRLTGGEVNEQFF. Variable domain in full (rest from reference TRBV5-1 and TRBJ2-1): KAGVTQTPRYLIKTRGQQVTLSCSPISGHRSVSWYQQTPGQGLQFLFEYFSETQRNKGNFPGRFSGRQFSNSRSEMNVSTLELGDSALYLCASRLTGGEVNEQFFGPGTRLTVL.

The chain links TRBV28 to TRBJ1-5, with unresolved D. Looked up from germline, CDR1 is MDHEN and CDR2 is SYDVKM. The CDR3 loop spans 16 amino acids. Trimming left V 7 bases short and J 0 bases short, with 16 bases between. As DNA, the CDR3 is TGTGCCAGCAACTCCCTGGGAGGTTCTAGCAATCAGCCCCAGCATTTT. As protein: CASNSLGGSSNQPQHF.

The rearrangement uses TRBV18 and TRBJ1-1; the D gene is possibly TRBD1 (6 bases). The CDR3 spans 13 residues. CDR1 is KGHSH, CDR2 LQKENI, per germline. V shed 7 bases and J shed 1 base, with 10 bases lying between them. CDR3 protein: CASYRDGNTEAFF. In DNA, the CDR3 is TGTGCCAGCTACAGGGATGGGAACACTGAAGCTTTCTTT.

The count of this clone is one. CDR3 loop: CASSLQAGANVLTF. As DNA, the CDR3 is TGCGCCAGCAGCTTGCAGGCTGGGGCCAACGTCCTGACTTTC. V gene TRBV5-1 combines with J gene TRBJ2-6, with D hard to call. The CDR3 runs to 14 residues. Trimming shortened V by 1 base and J by 2 bases, and 4 bases separated the two germline ends. Germline CDR1 and CDR2: SGHRS and YFSETQ.

The V call is TRBV9, the J call TRBJ1-1; 10 bases match TRBD1. The CDR3 runs to 16 residues. Germline V gene data show CDR1 as SGDLS and CDR2 as YYNGEE. Trimming cost V 3 bases and J 1 base; bases outside gene matches: 6. CDR3 region: CASSAGTGASNTEAFF. CDR3 bases: TGTGCCAGCAGCGCAGGGACAGGGGCCTCGAACACTGAAGCTTTCTTT.

This chain uses TRBV6-2 or TRBV6-3 with TRBJ1-2; D ambiguous. Trimming took off 3 bases at V and 5 bases at J, with 7 bases between the two ends. CDR1 is MNHEY, CDR2 SVGEGT, per germline. CDR3 length: 12 residues. CDR3 amino acids: CASSYTQYGYTF. Written as DNA, the CDR3 is TGTGCCAGCAGTTATACCCAGTATGGCTACACCTTC.

The rearrangement links TRBV29-1 to TRBJ2-5; 9 positions agree with TRBD2. J lost 3 bases, V lost 4 bases, and 0 bases had no gene match. CDR3 length: 12 amino acids. Germline V gene data show CDR1 as SQVTM and CDR2 as ANQGSEA. The CDR3 DNA sequence: TGCAGCGTTGGACTAGCGGAAGAGACCCAGTACTTC. Residues: CSVGLAEETQYF.

The chain uses TRBV25-1 and TRBJ2-4; 12 bases are shared with TRBD2. CDR3 size: 16 residues. V was clipped by 4 bases and J by 9 bases; unmatched bases: 10. CDR1 and CDR2 from the germline V gene are MGHDK and SYGVNS. The chain's CDR3 is CASSASSGRAEGIQYF. The CDR3 DNA follows: TGTGCCAGCAGTGCCTCTAGCGGGAGGGCCGAGGGCATTCAGTACTTC.

The rearrangement joins TRBV6-4 to TRBJ1-5; 11 nucleotides agree with TRBD1. Losses at the gene ends were 2 bases for V and 0 bases for J; bases not matched to a gene: 9. Germline CDR1 is MRHNA and CDR2 is SNTAGT. This CDR3 has 19 amino acids. The CDR3 sequence is CASSDRDRGLSDSNQPQHF. The CDR3, as DNA: TGTGCCAGCAGTGACCGGGACAGGGGGTTGTCTGATAGCAATCAGCCCCAGCATTTT.

CDR3 protein: CAWSEGGVNEQYF. CDR3 coding DNA: TGTGCCTGGAGTGAGGGGGGGGTTAACGAGCAGTACTTC. This rearrangement joins TRBV30 to TRBJ2-7; possibly TRBD2 for D (7 bases). Trimming removed 1 base from V and 5 bases from J, with 12 bases in between. Germline V gene lookup returns CDR1 GTSNPN and CDR2 SVGIG (reference sequence). The CDR3 is 13 amino acids. Full variable domain (rest looked up from reference TRBV30 and TRBJ2-7): SQTIHQWPATLVQPVGSPLSLECTVEGTSNPNLYWYRQAAGRGLQLLFYSVGIGQISSEVPQNLSASRPQDRQFILSSKKLLLSDSGFYLCAWSEGGVNEQYFGPGTRLTVT.

This chain uses TRBV18 with TRBJ2-5; TRBD2 matches at 10 bases. CDR1 and CDR2 from the germline V gene are KGHSH and LQKENI. CDR3 length: 22 amino acids. Trimming cost V 2 bases and J 0 bases; bases outside gene matches: 21. CDR3 in amino acids: CASSPSLWTDLAGERYQETQYF. The CDR3 DNA reads as TGTGCCAGCTCACCATCCCTCTGGACGGATCTAGCGGGAGAGAGGTACCAAGAGACCCAGTACTTC.

V and J are TRBV7-9 and TRBJ1-1; D is perhaps TRBD1 (6 bases). V lost 4 bases to trimming and J lost 0 bases, with 15 bases between them. This CDR3 is built from 16 residues. The germline gives CDR1 SEHNR, CDR2 FQNEAQ (reference sequence). CDR3 sequence: CASSSANRALNTEAFF. In DNA form, the CDR3 reads TGTGCCAGCAGCTCCGCCAACAGGGCCCTGAACACTGAAGCTTTCTTT.

The V and J genes are TRBV5-1 and TRBJ1-6; the D is unclear. The CDR3 length is 13 residues. V was pared by 6 bases and J by 4 bases, with 8 bases between. The V gene's germline CDR1 is SGHRS and CDR2 YFSETQ. CDR3 amino acids: CASTKEYNSPLHF. In DNA form, the CDR3 reads TGCGCCAGCACCAAAGAGTATAATTCACCCCTCCACTTT.

V gene TRBV5-1 combines with J gene TRBJ1-2, with 9 nucleotides matching TRBD1. The ends lost 1 base at V and 8 bases at J; junction bases unmatched: 6. Germline V CDR1 and CDR2: SGHRS, YFSETQ. The CDR3 is 14 residues long. CDR3 amino acids: CASSLTGGGLGYTF. The CDR3 nucleotides are TGCGCCAGCAGCTTGACAGGGGGCGGTTTGGGCTACACCTTC. Full variable domain (remainder filled in from reference TRBV5-1 and TRBJ1-2): KAGVTQTPRYLIKTRGQQVTLSCSPISGHRSVSWYQQTPGQGLQFLFEYFSETQRNKGNFPGRFSGRQFSNSRSEMNVSTLELGDSALYLCASSLTGGGLGYTFGSGTRLTVV.

This clone was recorded a few times. The CDR3 nucleotides are TGTGCCTGGAGCGGACCGACGGGCGGCTACACCTTC. Its translation is CAWSGPTGGYTF. The V gene is TRBV30, the J gene TRBJ1-2; D remains ambiguous. V was trimmed by 3 bases and J by 8 bases, leaving 13 bases between them. The length of the CDR3 is 12 residues. Per germline, CDR1 GTSNPN and CDR2 SVGIG (reference sequence).

The chain links TRBV7-3 to TRBJ2-1; D is ambiguous. The V gene's germline CDR1 is SGHTA and CDR2 FQGTGA. Deletions cut 4 bases from V and 0 bases from J, with 4 bases between. The CDR3 totals 13 residues. The CDR3 loop is CASSSDSYNEQFF. In DNA form, the CDR3 reads TGTGCCAGCAGCTCGGACTCCTACAATGAGCAGTTCTTC.

This clone was recorded once. The chain is built from TRBV5-6 and TRBJ2-1; 9 bases agree with TRBD2. CDR1 SGHDT and CDR2 YYEEEE come from the germline V gene. This CDR3 has 15 residues. Germline trimming cut 3 bases from V and 8 bases from J; bases unmatched to any gene: 9. CDR3 nucleotide sequence: TGTGCCAGCAGCTCTGGGGGCGGGGGGGCCTATGAGCAGTTCTTC. Protein sequence: CASSSGGGGAYEQFF.

This clone has a single count. The V call is TRBV28, the J call TRBJ1-5, with a tentative D call TRBD1 (5 bases). V was pared by 2 bases and J by 4 bases, with 21 bases between. CDR3 length: 18 residues. Looked up from germline, CDR1 is MDHEN and CDR2 is SYDVKM. CDR3 residues: CASSLTPSGIQMNQPQHF. CDR3 bases: TGTGCCAGCAGTTTAACCCCCTCAGGGATCCAAATGAATCAGCCCCAGCATTTT.

The chain recombines TRBV10-3 with TRBJ2-3; 12 positions agree with TRBD2. This CDR3 comprises 14 residues. Trimming took 6 bases from V and 6 from J; bases not matched to a gene: 4. Germline CDR1 is ENHRY and CDR2 is SYGVKD. The CDR3 DNA is TGTGCCATCAGCCCGGGGACTAGCGGGGATACGCAGTATTTT. Translated: CAISPGTSGDTQYF.

The genes are TRBV16 and TRBJ2-5, with 9 bases matching TRBD1. The CDR3 is 14 residues long. Germline loops: CDR1 KGHSY, CDR2 FQNENV. Unmatched junction bases numbered 4, after V lost 3 bases and J lost 5 bases. The DNA for the CDR3 is TGTGCCAGCAGCCAGGACAGGGGAGGGGAGACCCAGTACTTC. This encodes CASSQDRGGETQYF.

J is TRBJ1-4 and V is TRBV10-3, with 7 positions matching TRBD1. Per germline, CDR1 ENHRY and CDR2 SYGVKD. The CDR3 is 13 residues long. V shed 6 bases, J shed 5 bases, and the junction held 3 bases outside the gene matches. The CDR3 loop is CAISQGGNEKLFF. The CDR3 bases are TGTGCCATCAGCCAGGGGGGGAATGAAAAACTGTTTTTT.

The J gene is TRBJ2-3, the V gene TRBV14; 15 bases fit TRBD2. The CDR3 length is 17 residues. The V gene end was trimmed by 4 bases and the J gene end by 3 bases; junction bases not matched to a gene: 5. Germline-derived CDR1 and CDR2 are SGHDN and FVKESK. In DNA, the CDR3 is TGTGCCAGCAGCCTCGGGACTAGCGGGAGGTGGACAGATACGCAGTATTTT. Protein product: CASSLGTSGRWTDTQYF.

This clone was counted once. This chain uses TRBV2 with TRBJ2-7; 9 bases align to TRBD1. The germline V gene encodes CDR1 SNHLY and CDR2 FYNNEI. The CDR3 length is 14 residues. V lost 8 bases to trimming and J lost 3 bases; unmatched junction nucleotides: 8. The CDR3 nucleotides read TGTGCCAGCGGCCTTCCGGGACAGGGCTACGAGCAGTACTTC. This codes for CASGLPGQGYEQYF.

V is TRBV4-2 and J is TRBJ1-1; possibly TRBD1 for D (6 bases). The CDR3 has 15 residues. Trimming left V 2 bases short and J 6 bases short, with 16 bases between. The germline V gene has CDR1 LGHNA and CDR2 YNFKEQ. The DNA of the CDR3 is TGTGCCAGCAGCCAAAAGACAGGACCCAGCGCTGAAGCTTTCTTT. It codes for CASSQKTGPSAEAFF.

V gene TRBV3-1 (or the pseudogene TRBV3-2) combines with J gene TRBJ2-3, with TRBD1 matching over 8 bases. The V segment lost 3 bases and the J segment 8 bases; nucleotides outside the gene matches: 13. CDR1 LGHDT and CDR2 YNNKEL come from the germline V gene (reference sequence). There are 16 residues in the CDR3. The CDR3 loop reads CASSHSGGRGRLTQYF. The CDR3 nucleotides are TGTGCCAGCAGCCACTCCGGGGGCAGGGGGCGCCTTACGCAGTATTTT.

The V gene is TRBV6-2 or TRBV6-3, the J gene TRBJ2-7, with 8 bases matching TRBD1. V lost 4 bases and J lost 7; bases outside the gene matches: 3. Germline CDR1 and CDR2: MNHEY and SVGEGT. The CDR3 is 12 amino acids. This CDR3 reads CASSWTGLEQYF. CDR3 DNA sequence: TGTGCCAGCAGTTGGACAGGGCTTGAGCAGTACTTC.

The CDR3 is CASSIGLRREQYF. The DNA of the CDR3 is TGTGCCAGTAGTATAGGACTTAGGCGCGAGCAGTACTTC. The chain has TRBV19 and TRBJ2-7; D not resolved. The CDR3 covers 13 residues. Per germline, CDR1 LNHDA and CDR2 SQIVND (reference sequence). V lost 1 base and J 6 bases, leaving 10 bases between the germline ends.

J is TRBJ2-7 and V is TRBV18; D not resolved. CDR3 length: 12 residues. Trimming removed 2 bases from V and 0 bases from J, with 2 bases in between. Germline V gives CDR1 KGHSH, CDR2 LQKENI. The CDR3 DNA sequence: TGTGCCAGCTCACCATCCTCCTACGAGCAGTACTTC. This sequence encodes CASSPSSYEQYF. Based on the CDR3 plus reference TRBV18 and TRBJ2-7, the full variable domain is NAGVMQNPRHLVRRRGQEARLRCSPMKGHSHVYWYRQLPEEGLKFMVYLQKENIIDESGMPKERFSAEFPKEGPSILRIQQVVRGDSAAYFCASSPSSYEQYFGPGTRLTVT.

This sequence joins TRBV7-3 and TRBJ2-3; the match to TRBD1 covers 7 bases. The trim removed 6 bases at V and 0 bases at J, leaving 6 bases unmatched. Germline V gene lookup returns CDR1 SGHTA and CDR2 FQGTGA. The CDR3 is 15 residues long. CDR3 DNA: TGTGCCAGCAGACAGGGGCGAGGGAGCACAGATACGCAGTATTTT. Its protein product is CASRQGRGSTDTQYF.